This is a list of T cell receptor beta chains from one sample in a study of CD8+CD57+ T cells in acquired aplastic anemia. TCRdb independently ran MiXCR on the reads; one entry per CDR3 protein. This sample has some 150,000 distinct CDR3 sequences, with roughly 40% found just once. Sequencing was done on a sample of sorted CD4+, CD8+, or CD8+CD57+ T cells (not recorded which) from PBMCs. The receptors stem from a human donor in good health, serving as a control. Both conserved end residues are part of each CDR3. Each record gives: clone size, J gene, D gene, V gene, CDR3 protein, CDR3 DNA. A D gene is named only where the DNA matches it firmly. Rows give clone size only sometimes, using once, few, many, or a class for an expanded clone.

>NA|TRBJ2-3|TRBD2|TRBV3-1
CASSRRPGLAATDTQYF
TGTGCCAGCAGCCGCCGACCGGGACTAGCGGCCACAGATACGCAGTATTTT
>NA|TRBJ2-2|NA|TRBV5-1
CASSPRTQNTGELFF
TGCGCCAGCAGCCCCAGGACCCAGAACACCGGGGAGCTGTTTTTT
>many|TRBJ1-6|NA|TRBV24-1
CAIGAGDNSPLHF
TGTGCCATCGGCGCAGGGGATAATTCACCCCTCCACTTT
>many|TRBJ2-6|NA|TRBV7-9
CASGSSGANVLTF
TGTGCCAGCGGCAGCTCTGGGGCCAACGTCCTGACTTTC
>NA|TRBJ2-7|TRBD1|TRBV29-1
CSVNNKGTGASYEQYF
TGCAGCGTCAACAACAAAGGGACAGGGGCCTCCTACGAGCAGTACTTC
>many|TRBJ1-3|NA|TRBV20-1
CSASGPGQFSGNTIYF
TGCAGTGCTAGTGGGCCCGGTCAGTTCTCTGGAAACACCATATATTTT
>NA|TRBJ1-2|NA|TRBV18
CASSPDVTNYGYTF
TGTGCCAGCTCACCGGACGTGACTAACTATGGCTACACCTTC
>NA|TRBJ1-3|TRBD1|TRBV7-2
CASSFRGLGNTIYF
TGTGCCAGCAGCTTCAGGGGGCTAGGAAACACCATATATTTT
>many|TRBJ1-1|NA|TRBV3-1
CASSRSGMNTEAFF
TGTGCCAGCAGCCGGTCCGGAATGAACACTGAAGCTTTCTTT
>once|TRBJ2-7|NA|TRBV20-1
CSANRLYEQYF
TGCAGTGCAAACCGCCTCTACGAGCAGTACTTC
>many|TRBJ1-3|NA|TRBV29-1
CSVEEALGNTIYF
TGCAGCGTTGAGGAGGCATTAGGAAACACCATATATTTT
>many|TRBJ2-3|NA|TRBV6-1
CASTAETLGTDTQYF
TGTGCCAGCACCGCGGAGACCCTAGGGACAGATACGCAGTATTTT
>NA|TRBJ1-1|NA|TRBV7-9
CASSDLVNTEAFF
TGTGCCAGCAGTGATCTGGTGAACACTGAAGCTTTCTTT
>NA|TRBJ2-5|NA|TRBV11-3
CASSPQGFGTQYF
TGTGCCAGCAGCCCCCAGGGTTTCGGGACCCAGTACTTC
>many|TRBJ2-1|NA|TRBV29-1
CSVVRQISYNEQFF
TGCAGCGTTGTTCGGCAGATCTCCTACAATGAGCAGTTCTTC
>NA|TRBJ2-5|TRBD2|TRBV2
CAGGTSRSSETQYF
TGTGCCGGAGGGACTAGCAGGAGTTCAGAGACCCAGTACTTC
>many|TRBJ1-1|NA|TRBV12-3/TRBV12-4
CASKTDSPGRAFF
TGTGCCAGCAAGACCGACAGCCCCGGGCGAGCTTTCTTT
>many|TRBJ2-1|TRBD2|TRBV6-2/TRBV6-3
CASSHPGGASLPSSYNEQFF
TGTGCCAGCAGTCACCCCGGGGGGGCGTCACTCCCGAGCTCCTACAATGAGCAGTTCTTC
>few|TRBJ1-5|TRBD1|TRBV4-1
CASSQKQRGQVSNQPQHF
TGCGCCAGCAGCCAAAAGCAGAGGGGACAGGTTAGCAATCAGCCCCAGCATTTT
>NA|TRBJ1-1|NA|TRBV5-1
CASSGGLRNTEAFF
TGCGCCAGCAGCGGGGGACTTAGGAACACTGAAGCTTTCTTT
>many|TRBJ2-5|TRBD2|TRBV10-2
CASSDEEGGRETQYF
TGCGCCAGCAGTGACGAGGAGGGAGGGAGGGAGACCCAGTACTTC
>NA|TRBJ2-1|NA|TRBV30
CAWSVLLTWHEQFF
TGTGCCTGGAGTGTATTACTAACGTGGCATGAGCAGTTCTTC
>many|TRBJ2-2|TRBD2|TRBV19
CASRSGANTGELFF
TGTGCCAGTAGGAGCGGGGCGAACACCGGGGAGCTGTTTTTT
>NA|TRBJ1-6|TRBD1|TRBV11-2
CASSLWTGVQDSPLHF
TGTGCCAGCAGCTTATGGACAGGGGTTCAAGATTCACCCCTCCACTTT
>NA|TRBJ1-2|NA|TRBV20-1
CSARLGWGGYTF
TGCAGTGCTAGATTGGGGTGGGGTGGCTACACCTTC
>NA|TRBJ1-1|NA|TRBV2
CARLQGRSTEAFF
TGTGCCAGACTACAGGGTAGATCCACTGAAGCTTTCTTT
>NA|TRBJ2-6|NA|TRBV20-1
CSAPGPNGGLTF
TGCAGTGCCCCGGGACCCAACGGTGGCCTGACTTTC
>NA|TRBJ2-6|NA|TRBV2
CASGPGGGANVLTF
TGTGCCAGCGGTCCGGGCGGTGGGGCCAACGTCCTGACTTTC
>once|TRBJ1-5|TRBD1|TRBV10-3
CAISTGAISNQPQHF
TGTGCCATCAGCACAGGGGCCATTAGCAATCAGCCCCAGCATTTT
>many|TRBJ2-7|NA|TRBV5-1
CASSLVGVGEQYF
TGCGCCAGCAGCTTGGTAGGGGTTGGGGAGCAGTACTTC
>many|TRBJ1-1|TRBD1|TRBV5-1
CASSTNTGTGEAFF
TGCGCCAGCAGCACCAACACCGGGACAGGGGAAGCTTTCTTT
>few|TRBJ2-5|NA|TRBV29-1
CSFEGLLQETQYF
TGCAGTTTTGAGGGACTTCTTCAAGAGACCCAGTACTTC
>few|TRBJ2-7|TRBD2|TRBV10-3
CAIRGGKGNEQYF
TGTGCCATCCGGGGGGGCAAGGGTAACGAGCAGTACTTC
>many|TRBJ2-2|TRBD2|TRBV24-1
CATCGGTSDNTGELFF
TGTGCCACCTGCGGCGGGACTAGCGATAACACCGGGGAGCTGTTTTTT
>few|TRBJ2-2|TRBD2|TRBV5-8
CASRDLAGDLGELFF
TGTGCCAGCAGAGACCTAGCGGGGGATCTCGGGGAGCTGTTTTTT
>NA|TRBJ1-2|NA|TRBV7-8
CASSLKRAGDPYGYTF
TGTGCCAGCAGCTTAAAACGGGCAGGGGATCCCTATGGCTACACCTTC
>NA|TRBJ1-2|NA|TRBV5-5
CASSLGLEGANYGYTF
TGTGCCAGCAGCTTGGGGCTAGAGGGAGCTAACTATGGCTACACCTTC
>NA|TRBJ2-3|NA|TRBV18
CASSPISPQTLLTDTQYF
TGTGCCAGCTCACCCATTAGCCCTCAAACACTTCTCACAGATACGCAGTATTTT
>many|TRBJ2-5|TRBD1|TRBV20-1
CSASAGTGSETQYF
TGCAGTGCCTCCGCCGGGACAGGGTCGGAGACCCAGTACTTC
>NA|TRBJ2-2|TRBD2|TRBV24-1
CATSDILASGELFF
TGTGCCACCAGTGACATACTAGCGTCCGGGGAGCTGTTTTTT
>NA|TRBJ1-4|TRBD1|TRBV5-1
CASSLGDRVVEKLFF
TGCGCCAGCAGCTTGGGGGACAGGGTAGTGGAAAAACTGTTTTTT
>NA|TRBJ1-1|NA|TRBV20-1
CSASPGEGTEVFF
TGCAGTGCTAGCCCAGGGGAGGGCACTGAAGTTTTCTTT
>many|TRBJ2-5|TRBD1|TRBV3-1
CASSQPGQGKYF
TGTGCCAGCAGCCAGCCTGGACAGGGGAAGTACTTC
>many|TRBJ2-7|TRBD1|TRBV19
CASSIPTGGSEQYF
TGTGCCAGTAGTATTCCGACAGGGGGCAGCGAGCAGTACTTC
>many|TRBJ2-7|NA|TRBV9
CASSVGIPTTGEQYF
TGTGCCAGCAGCGTAGGTATTCCCACTACTGGAGAGCAGTACTTC
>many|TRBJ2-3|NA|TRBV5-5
CASSLAATSTDTQYF
TGTGCCAGCAGCTTGGCAGCCACTAGCACAGATACGCAGTATTTT
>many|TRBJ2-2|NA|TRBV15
CATSRDTNTGELFF
TGTGCCACCAGCAGAGATACGAACACCGGGGAGCTGTTTTTT
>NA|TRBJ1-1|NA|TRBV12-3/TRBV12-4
CASRSTTNTEAFF
TGTGCCAGCAGGTCCACAACGAACACTGAAGCTTTCTTT
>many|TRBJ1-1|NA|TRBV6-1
CASSEVNRVAFF
TGTGCCAGCAGTGAGGTCAACAGGGTGGCTTTCTTT
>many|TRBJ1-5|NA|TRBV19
CASSIAGQRNQPQHF
TGTGCCAGTAGTATAGCCGGACAGAGGAATCAGCCCCAGCATTTT
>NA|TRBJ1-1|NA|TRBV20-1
CSAGDLGEAFF
TGCAGTGCTGGGGATTTGGGTGAAGCTTTCTTT
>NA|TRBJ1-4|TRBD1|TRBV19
CASSIRGRKLFF
TGTGCCAGTAGTATAAGGGGGCGAAAACTGTTTTTT
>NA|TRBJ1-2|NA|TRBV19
CACAGFSYGYAF
TGTGCCTGCGCAGGGTTTAGCTATGGCTACGCCTTC
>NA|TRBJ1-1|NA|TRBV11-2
CASSLEGNANTEAFF
TGTGCCAGCAGCTTAGAAGGAAACGCGAACACTGAAGCTTTCTTT
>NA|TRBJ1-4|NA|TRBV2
CASSVLIATEKLFF
TGTGCCAGCAGTGTACTCATCGCTACTGAAAAACTGTTTTTT
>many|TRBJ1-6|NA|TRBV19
CASGEVHNSPLHF
TGTGCCAGTGGTGAGGTCCATAATTCACCCCTCCACTTT
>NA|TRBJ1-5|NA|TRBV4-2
CASSQDQGMGNQPQHF
TGTGCCAGCAGCCAGGACCAGGGAATGGGCAATCAGCCCCAGCATTTT
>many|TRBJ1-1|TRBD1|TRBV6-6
CASSYKGAETEAFF
TGTGCCAGCAGTTACAAGGGGGCGGAAACTGAAGCTTTCTTT
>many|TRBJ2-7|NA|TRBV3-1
CARHGPSGPHYEQYF
TGTGCCCGGCATGGCCCATCTGGGCCCCACTACGAGCAGTACTTC
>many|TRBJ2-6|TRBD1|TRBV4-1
CASSKWTGGTGANVLTF
TGCGCCAGCAGCAAGTGGACAGGGGGCACTGGGGCCAACGTCCTGACTTTC